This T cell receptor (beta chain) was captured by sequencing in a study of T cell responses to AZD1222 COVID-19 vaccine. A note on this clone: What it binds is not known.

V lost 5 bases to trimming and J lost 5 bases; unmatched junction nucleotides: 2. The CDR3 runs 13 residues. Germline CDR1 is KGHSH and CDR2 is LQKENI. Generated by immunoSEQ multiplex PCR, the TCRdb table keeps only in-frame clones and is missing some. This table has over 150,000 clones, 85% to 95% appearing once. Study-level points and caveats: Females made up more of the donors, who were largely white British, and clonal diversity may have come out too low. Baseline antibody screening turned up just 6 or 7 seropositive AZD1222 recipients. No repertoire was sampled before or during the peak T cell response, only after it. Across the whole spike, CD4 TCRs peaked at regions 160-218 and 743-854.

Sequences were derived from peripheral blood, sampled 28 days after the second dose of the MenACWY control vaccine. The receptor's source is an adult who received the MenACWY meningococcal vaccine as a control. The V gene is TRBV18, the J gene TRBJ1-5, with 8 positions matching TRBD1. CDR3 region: CASSLQGDQPQHF. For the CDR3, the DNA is TGTGCCAGCTCATTACAGGGGGATCAGCCCCAGCATTTT.